The 7 T cell receptor beta chains listed next were all sequenced from one sample in a study of T cells in Graves' hyperthyroidism and ophthalmopathy. RNA transcripts served as the template for amplifying TCR beta CDR3 regions. The HTBI primer set was used in a first-round RT-PCR of the TCR CDR3. TCRdb used MiXCR to reprocess the multiplex PCR reads, holding one entry per CDR3 protein. This sample has roughly 400,000 distinct CDR3 sequences; approximately 25% occur once, and the top ten carry over 70%. The sequencing sample was made of blood. The source of these receptors is a man aged 45-60 years with Graves' hyperthyroidism.

The table lists this clonotype with many counts. This chain joins TRBV7-2 and TRBJ2-1, with TRBD2 matching over 8 bases. Germline CDR1 and CDR2: SGHTA and FQGNSA. J lost 9 bases, V lost 5 bases, and 6 bases had no gene match. The CDR3 consists of 13 residues. The CDR3 DNA reads TGTGCCAGCAGCCTGTTAAGCGGGAGTGAGCAGTTCTTC. Protein sequence: CASSLLSGSEQFF.

This chain uses TRBV7-3 with TRBJ1-6; 11 bases match TRBD1. The V and J ends lost 5 bases and 0 bases, in that order; junction bases with no gene match: 6. Looked up from germline, CDR1 is SGHTA and CDR2 is FQGTGA. The CDR3 runs to 18 residues. CDR3 residues: CASSPGTGGSSYNSPLHF. In DNA form, the CDR3 reads TGTGCCAGCAGCCCCGGGACAGGGGGTAGCTCCTATAATTCACCCCTCCACTTT.

Only a few counts were recorded for this clonotype. The rearrangement joins TRBV6-2 or TRBV6-3 to TRBJ2-7; D ambiguous. V was trimmed by 4 bases and J by 2 bases, leaving 9 bases between them. From germline, CDR1 is MNHEY and CDR2 SVGEGT. The CDR3 contains 13 residues. The CDR3, as DNA: TGTGCCAGCAGTTGGTGGAGAACCTACGAGCAGTACTTC. This translates into CASSWWRTYEQYF.

This chain uses TRBV2 with TRBJ2-7, with 10 bases lining up with TRBD1. Germline trimming cut 7 bases from V and 3 bases from J; bases unmatched to any gene: 6. The germline gives CDR1 SNHLY, CDR2 FYNNEI. The CDR3 extends over 14 amino acids. The CDR3 nucleotides read TGTGCCAGCAAAACCGGGACAGGGGACTACGAGCAGTACTTC. Residues: CASKTGTGDYEQYF.

This clonotype was seen only a few times. This rearrangement joins TRBV19 to TRBJ2-7; 7 bases agree with TRBD1. V dropped 5 bases and J dropped 2; count of bases not matched to a gene: 3. The CDR3 sequence is 13 residues long. Germline V gives CDR1 LNHDA, CDR2 SQIVND (reference sequence). The CDR3 DNA reads TGTGCCAGTAGTTTCACAGGGGCCTACGAGCAGTACTTC. Protein sequence: CASSFTGAYEQYF.

This clonotype has just a few counts. The rearrangement joins TRBV30 to TRBJ2-7; 10 bases line up with TRBD1. In germline, CDR1 is GTSNPN, CDR2 SVGIG (reference sequence). The CDR3 is 13 residues long. After removal of 4 bases from V and 2 bases from J, the junction contained 2 bases not matched to a gene. The CDR3 is CAWTGTGAYEQYF. CDR3 nucleotides: TGTGCCTGGACCGGGACAGGGGCCTACGAGCAGTACTTC.

This clonotype appeared a few times. The rearrangement links TRBV29-1 to TRBJ2-2, with 7 bases aligning to TRBD1. Germline V gives CDR1 SQVTM, CDR2 ANQGSEA. This CDR3 has 13 residues. Trimming took 7 bases from V and 7 from J; bases not matched to a gene: 9. Written as DNA, the CDR3 is TGCAGCGATTCCGACAGGGCGGGCGGGGAGCTGTTTTTT. Protein sequence: CSDSDRAGGELFF.